The clone carrying this T cell receptor (beta chain) was counted many times. The antigen is not known. Germline V gene sequence: CDR1 DFQATT, CDR2 SNEGSKA (reference sequence). The V end lost 0 bases, the J end lost 6 bases, and 17 bases lay between the germline ends. CDR3 size: 16 residues. These data come from a study of response to subunit inactivated influenza vaccine. Study-level results: Each seasonal influenza vaccination, the authors suggested, recruits few new T cells.

TCRdb re-derived calls from the RT-PCR reads in MiXCR, one entry per CDR3 protein. The sample has about 780,000 distinct CDR3 sequences; approximately 18% are singletons. The V and J genes are TRBV20-1 and TRBJ2-2; possibly TRBD1 for D (6 bases). The TCR was taken from a man over 45 who received an inactivated influenza vaccine. Sequencing used PBMCs from blood, obtained roughly 5 days after vaccination. CDR3 residues: CSARDIQGLMAGELFF. CDR3 DNA sequence: TGCAGTGCTAGAGATATTCAGGGGTTGATGGCCGGGGAGCTGTTTTTT.